This is a list of T cell receptor beta chains from one sample in a study of blood T cells in healthy people across ages. TCRdb redid the calling of the 5' RACE reads with MiXCR, one entry per CDR3 protein. The table lists 850,000 to 1,300,000 distinct CDR3 sequences, over 35% of them singletons. Sample: blood. All receptors derive from a woman aged 55 to 70 in good health. Each CDR3 is given with its conserved first and last residue. A D gene is named only where the DNA matches it firmly. For some rows the clone size is stated as once, few or many, or as a class when expanded; others skip it.

V gene	D gene	J gene	clone size	CDR3 DNA	CDR3 protein
TRBV15	TRBD1	TRBJ2-1	.	TGTGCCACCAGCAGAGAGGACAGGGGACTCTACAATGAGCAGTTCTTC	CATSREDRGLYNEQFF
TRBV20-1	.	TRBJ2-1	few	TGCAGTGGGACGGACGGGTACAGCAATGAGCAGTTCTTC	CSGTDGYSNEQFF
TRBV20-1	.	TRBJ2-3	few	TGCAGTGCCGTAGTGAGGACTAGCACAGATACGCAGTATTTT	CSAVVRTSTDTQYF
TRBV20-1	.	TRBJ2-7	many	TGCAGTGCTAGAGATCAGGGATGGAACGAGCAGTACTTC	CSARDQGWNEQYF
TRBV12-3/TRBV12-4	TRBD2	TRBJ2-7	.	TGTGCCAGCAGCCACAGCGGGGGACGAGCCTACGAGCAGTACTTC	CASSHSGGRAYEQYF
TRBV4-1	.	TRBJ2-6	few	TGCGCCAGCAGCCAAGTTAAGGAAAGCTCTGGGGCCAACGTCCTGACTTTC	CASSQVKESSGANVLTF
TRBV29-1	.	TRBJ2-2	.	TGCAGCGTACTTCTGAACACCGGGGAGCTGTTTTTT	CSVLLNTGELFF
TRBV6-6	.	TRBJ1-6	.	TGTGCCAGCAGTTACTCGACAGGAGCTAATTCACCCCTCCACTTT	CASSYSTGANSPLHF
TRBV7-9	.	TRBJ1-4	few	TGTGCCAGCAGCTTGGGGACTGATGAAAAACTGTTTTTT	CASSLGTDEKLFF
TRBV20-1	TRBD1	TRBJ1-2	.	TGCAGTGCCGTGGATGGGACAGTCTATGGCTACACCTTC	CSAVDGTVYGYTF
TRBV27	TRBD2	TRBJ2-3	few	TGTGCCAGCAGTGCGGCGGGAGTTCGCACAGATACGCAGTATTTT	CASSAAGVRTDTQYF
TRBV6-5	TRBD1	TRBJ2-7	.	TGTGCCAGCAGTGACAGGGGGCACGAGCAGTACTTC	CASSDRGHEQYF
TRBV12-3/TRBV12-4	.	TRBJ2-7	few	TGTGCCAGCAGTTTGCAGTTGGGCACGGATGGCGAGCAGTACTTC	CASSLQLGTDGEQYF
TRBV3-1	.	TRBJ2-7	.	TGTGCCAGCAGCCAAGCGGGCCGGCCATCTTCCTACGAGCAGTACTTC	CASSQAGRPSSYEQYF
TRBV6-5	TRBD2	TRBJ2-7	.	TGTGCCAGCAGTTACTCGACTAGCGGTCCCTACGAGCAGTACTTC	CASSYSTSGPYEQYF
TRBV2	TRBD2	TRBJ2-7	.	TGTGCCCGCAGTAGACTAGCGGGAGGTTTCGAGCAGTACTTC	CARSRLAGGFEQYF
TRBV9	.	TRBJ2-6	.	TGTGCCAGCAGCGTAGCTGACAGGACAAGCTCTGGGGCCAACGTCCTGACTTTC	CASSVADRTSSGANVLTF
TRBV4-1	TRBD1	TRBJ2-5	few	TGCGCCAGCAGCCAATCGGAAGGGGGCTCCTCCGAGACCCAGTACTTC	CASSQSEGGSSETQYF
TRBV10-3	TRBD1	TRBJ2-5	.	TGTGCCATCAGCAAGCCTCAGGGGGAAACTTCCAATGAGCAGTACTTC	CAISKPQGETSNEQYF
TRBV28	TRBD2	TRBJ2-3	.	TGTGCCAGCAGTTCCCCTAGCGGGACCACAGATACGCAGTATTTT	CASSSPSGTTDTQYF
TRBV7-2	.	TRBJ2-4	many	TGTGCCAGCAGCTTAGAGGGACTCATGGGGGACATTCAGTACTTC	CASSLEGLMGDIQYF
TRBV29-1	TRBD2	TRBJ2-5	.	TGCAGCGTGGCCCCCCTAGCGGGGTCCCAAGAGACCCAGTACTTC	CSVAPLAGSQETQYF
TRBV30	.	TRBJ2-3	.	TGTGCCTGGAGTGTACTTCTAAACACAGATACGCAGTATTTT	CAWSVLLNTDTQYF
TRBV6-2/TRBV6-3	TRBD2	TRBJ2-5	many	TGTGCCAGCAGCCACGGGACTAGCGGAGTGGGAACCCAGTACTTC	CASSHGTSGVGTQYF
TRBV14	.	TRBJ2-3	few	TGTGCCAGCAGCCAAGAAACCCGGGCCGGGATTTACACAGATACGCAGTATTTT	CASSQETRAGIYTDTQYF
TRBV30	.	TRBJ2-7	.	TGTGCCGGGAGTGTTGCCTGGGAGCAGTACTTC	CAGSVAWEQYF
TRBV10-3	.	TRBJ2-3	many	TGTGCCATCAGTGAAGGCGGAGGGGACACAGATACGCAGTATTTT	CAISEGGGDTDTQYF
TRBV6-2/TRBV6-3	.	TRBJ2-5	few	TGTGCCAGCAGTTACTCGATTGAGGGATGGGGCCAAGAGACCCAGTACTTC	CASSYSIEGWGQETQYF
TRBV20-1	TRBD1	TRBJ2-7	.	TGCAGTGCTAGAGATAACAGGGGATCCTACGAGCAGTACTTC	CSARDNRGSYEQYF
TRBV5-1	.	TRBJ2-3	.	TGCGCCAGCAGCTTGCACGGAACTAGCACAGATACGCAGTATTTT	CASSLHGTSTDTQYF
TRBV12-3/TRBV12-4	.	TRBJ2-7	.	TGTGCCAGCAGTTGGCGGCGGGAACCCTCCGGGAATGAGCAGTACTTC	CASSWRREPSGNEQYF
TRBV28	TRBD1	TRBJ1-5	.	TGTGCCAGCCGCCTGGACAGGGAAAATCAGCCCCAGCATTTT	CASRLDRENQPQHF
TRBV11-1	TRBD1	TRBJ2-7	.	TGTGCCAGCAGCTTAGAAGCCAGGGGGCCCGGGTACAATGAGCAGTACTTC	CASSLEARGPGYNEQYF
TRBV4-2	.	TRBJ2-7	.	TGTGCCAGCAGCCAAGGGCGTAGCCAAACCTACGAGCAGTACTTC	CASSQGRSQTYEQYF
TRBV29-1	.	TRBJ2-3	.	TGCAGCGTTGTGAGGGGTGGCACAGATACGCAGTATTTT	CSVVRGGTDTQYF
TRBV28	TRBD1	TRBJ1-2	.	TGTGCCAGCAGTTCGCCCGACAGGGGTCGTTTGGGTGGCTACACCTTC	CASSSPDRGRLGGYTF
TRBV20-1	.	TRBJ2-1	.	TGCAGTGCTAGGTCTTACTCCTACAATGAGCAGTTCTTC	CSARSYSYNEQFF
TRBV2	.	TRBJ2-7	many	TGTGCCAGCAGAGGACAGTTCGTGTCGATGGAGCAGTACTTC	CASRGQFVSMEQYF
TRBV20-1	.	TRBJ2-5	.	TGCAGTGCTAGAGATGGGCTGATCCAAGAGACCCAGTACTTC	CSARDGLIQETQYF
TRBV5-1	.	TRBJ2-7	.	TGCGCCAGCAGCTTTGGGGGGATGGGGCTAAGCTCCTACGAGCAGTACTTC	CASSFGGMGLSSYEQYF
TRBV13	.	TRBJ1-2	.	TGTGCCAGCAGCTTCAGGGTCGGGGGGCTAAATGGCTACACCTTC	CASSFRVGGLNGYTF
TRBV7-3	.	TRBJ2-5	.	TGTGCCAGCAGCTTACTCCCCAGCGTGGGAGGCCAAGAGACCCAGTACTTC	CASSLLPSVGGQETQYF
TRBV10-1	TRBD2	TRBJ2-7	.	TGCGCCGGCAGTGAAGGACTAGCGGGAGTCTACGAGCAGTACTTC	CAGSEGLAGVYEQYF
TRBV12-3/TRBV12-4	TRBD1	TRBJ1-1	once	TGTGCCAGCAGGGAGGAACAGGGGGCCACTGAAGCTTTCTTT	CASREEQGATEAFF
TRBV6-5	.	TRBJ2-3	many	TGTGCCAGCAGTTCCGGGACAGATACGCAGTATTTT	CASSSGTDTQYF
TRBV12-3/TRBV12-4	TRBD2	TRBJ2-5	.	TGTGCCAGCAGTCACGCCCCGGGACTAGCGGGAGGGCCAGAGACCCAGTACTTC	CASSHAPGLAGGPETQYF
TRBV15	.	TRBJ2-7	few	TGTGCCACCAGCTGGGCGGATTCCTACGAGCAGTACTTC	CATSWADSYEQYF
TRBV27	.	TRBJ2-1	.	TGTGCCAGCAGTTCCCTAGCTAGCCAATGGGCAAGTGAGCAGTTCTTC	CASSSLASQWASEQFF
TRBV29-1	.	TRBJ1-5	.	TGCAGCGTAAAGGAGGGATCGGGCAATCAGCCCCAGCATTTT	CSVKEGSGNQPQHF
TRBV7-9	TRBD1	TRBJ2-5	.	TGTGCCAGCAGCCCCCGGGATGGGACAGGGGGCTTTGAACGGGACAATGAGCAGTACTTC	CASSPRDGTGGFERDNEQYF
TRBV30	TRBD2	TRBJ2-1	.	TGTGCCTGGAGTCTTTACCTAGCGGGAGAGGTCAATGAGCAGTTCTTC	CAWSLYLAGEVNEQFF
TRBV7-9	TRBD1	TRBJ1-2	.	TGCGCCAGCAGCTCGACAGGGGTTTCTGGCTACACCTTC	CASSSTGVSGYTF
TRBV2	.	TRBJ2-1	once	TGTGCCAGCAGCGAGGACAGACTGAAGTACAATGAGCAGTTCTTC	CASSEDRLKYNEQFF